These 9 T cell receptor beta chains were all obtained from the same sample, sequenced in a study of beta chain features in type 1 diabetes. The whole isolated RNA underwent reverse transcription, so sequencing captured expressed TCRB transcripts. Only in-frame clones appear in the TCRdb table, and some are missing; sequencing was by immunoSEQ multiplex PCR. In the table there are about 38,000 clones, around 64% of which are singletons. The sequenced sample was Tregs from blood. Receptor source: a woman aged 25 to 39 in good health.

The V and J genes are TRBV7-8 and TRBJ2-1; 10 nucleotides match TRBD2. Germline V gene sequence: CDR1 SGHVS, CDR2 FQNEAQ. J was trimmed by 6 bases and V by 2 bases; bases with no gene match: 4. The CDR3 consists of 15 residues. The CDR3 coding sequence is TGTGCCAGCAGCTTACTAGCGGGAGTGCCCAATGAGCAGTTCTTC. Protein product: CASSLLAGVPNEQFF.

Written as DNA, the CDR3 is TGCGCCAGCAGCCCGGGTGACACTGAAGCTTTCTTT. Its translation: CASSPGDTEAFF. The V gene is TRBV5-1, the J gene TRBJ1-1; D is unclear. The germline V gene has CDR1 SGHRS and CDR2 YFSETQ. The length of the CDR3 is 12 residues. V lost 4 bases and J 3 bases, leaving 7 bases between the germline ends.

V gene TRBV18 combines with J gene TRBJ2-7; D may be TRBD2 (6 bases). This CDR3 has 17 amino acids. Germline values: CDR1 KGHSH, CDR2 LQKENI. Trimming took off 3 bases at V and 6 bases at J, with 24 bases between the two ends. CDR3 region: CASSPSLLTRLDGEQYF. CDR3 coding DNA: TGTGCCAGCTCACCCTCCCTCCTGACTAGGCTCGACGGCGAGCAGTACTTC.

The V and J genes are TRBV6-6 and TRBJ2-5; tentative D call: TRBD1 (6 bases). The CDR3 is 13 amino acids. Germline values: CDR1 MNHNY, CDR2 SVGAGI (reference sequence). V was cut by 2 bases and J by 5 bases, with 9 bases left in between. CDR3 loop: CASSYRGSETQYF. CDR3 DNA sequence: TGTGCCAGCAGTTACAGGGGGAGCGAGACCCAGTACTTC.

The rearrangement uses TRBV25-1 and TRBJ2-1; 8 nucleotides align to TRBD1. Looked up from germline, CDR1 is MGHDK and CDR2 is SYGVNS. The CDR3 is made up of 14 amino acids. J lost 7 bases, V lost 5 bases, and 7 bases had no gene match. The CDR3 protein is CASSSSRGRNEQFF. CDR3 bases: TGTGCCAGCAGTTCCTCCAGGGGGCGGAATGAGCAGTTCTTC.

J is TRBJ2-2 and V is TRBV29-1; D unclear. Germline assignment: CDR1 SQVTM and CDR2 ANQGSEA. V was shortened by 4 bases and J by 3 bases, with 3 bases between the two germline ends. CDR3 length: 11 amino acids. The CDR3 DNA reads TGCAGCGTTGTATACACCGGGGAGCTGTTTTTT. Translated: CSVVYTGELFF.

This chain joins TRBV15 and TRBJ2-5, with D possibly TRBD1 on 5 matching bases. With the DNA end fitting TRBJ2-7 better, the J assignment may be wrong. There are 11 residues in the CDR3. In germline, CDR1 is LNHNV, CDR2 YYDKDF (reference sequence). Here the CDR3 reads CATRARGEQYF. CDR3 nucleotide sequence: TGTGCCACCAGAGCTAGGGGCGAGCAGTACTTC.

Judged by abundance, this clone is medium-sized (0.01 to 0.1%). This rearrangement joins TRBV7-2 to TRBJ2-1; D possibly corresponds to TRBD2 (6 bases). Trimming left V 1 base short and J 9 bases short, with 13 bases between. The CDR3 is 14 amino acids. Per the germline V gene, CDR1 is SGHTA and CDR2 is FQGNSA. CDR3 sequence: CASSLVVGGFEQFF. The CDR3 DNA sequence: TGTGCCAGCAGCTTAGTCGTCGGAGGGTTTGAGCAGTTCTTC. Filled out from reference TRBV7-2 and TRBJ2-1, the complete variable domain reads GAGVSQSPSNKVTEKGKDVELRCDPISGHTALYWYRQSLGQGLEFLIYFQGNSAPDKSGLPSDRFSAERTGGSVSTLTIQRTQQEDSAVYLCASSLVVGGFEQFFGPGTRLTVL.

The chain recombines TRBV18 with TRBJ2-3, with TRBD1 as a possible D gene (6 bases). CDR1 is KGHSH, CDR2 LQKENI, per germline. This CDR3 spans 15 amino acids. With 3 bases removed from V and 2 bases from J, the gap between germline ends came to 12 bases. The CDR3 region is CASSPQDSITDTQYF. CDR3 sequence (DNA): TGTGCCAGCTCACCCCAGGACAGCATCACAGATACGCAGTATTTT.